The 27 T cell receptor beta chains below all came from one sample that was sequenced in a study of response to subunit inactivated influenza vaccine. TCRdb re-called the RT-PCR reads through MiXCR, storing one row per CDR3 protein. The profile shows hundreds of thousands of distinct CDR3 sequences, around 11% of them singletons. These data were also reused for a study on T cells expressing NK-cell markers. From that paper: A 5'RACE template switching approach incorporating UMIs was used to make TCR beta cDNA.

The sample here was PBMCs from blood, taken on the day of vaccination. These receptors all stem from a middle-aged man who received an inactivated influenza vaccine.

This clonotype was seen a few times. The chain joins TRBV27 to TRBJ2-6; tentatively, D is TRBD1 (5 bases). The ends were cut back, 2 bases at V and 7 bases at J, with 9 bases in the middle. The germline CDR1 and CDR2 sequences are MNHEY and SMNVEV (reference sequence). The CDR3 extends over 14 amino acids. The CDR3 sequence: CASSLGALANVLTF. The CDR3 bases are TGTGCCAGCAGTTTAGGGGCCCTTGCCAACGTCCTGACTTTC.

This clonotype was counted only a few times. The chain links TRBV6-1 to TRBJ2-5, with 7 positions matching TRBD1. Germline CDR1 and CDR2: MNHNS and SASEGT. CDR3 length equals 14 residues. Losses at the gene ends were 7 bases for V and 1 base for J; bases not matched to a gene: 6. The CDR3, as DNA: TGTGCCAGCAACCAAGGGGGCAGCCAAGAGACCCAGTACTTC. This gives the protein CASNQGGSQETQYF.

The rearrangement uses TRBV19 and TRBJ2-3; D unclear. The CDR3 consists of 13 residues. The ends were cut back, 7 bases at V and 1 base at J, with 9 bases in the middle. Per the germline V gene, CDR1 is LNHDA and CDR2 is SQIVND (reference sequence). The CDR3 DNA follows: TGTGCCAGTAATAAGGGCGGCACAGATACGCAGTATTTT. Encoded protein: CASNKGGTDTQYF.

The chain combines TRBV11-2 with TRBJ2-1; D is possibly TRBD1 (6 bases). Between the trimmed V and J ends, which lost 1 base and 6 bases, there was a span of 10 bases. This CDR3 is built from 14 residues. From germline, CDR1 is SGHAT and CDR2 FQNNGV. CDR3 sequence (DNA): TGTGCCAGCAGCTTAGGGGGACATGTCAATGAGCAGTTCTTC. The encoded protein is CASSLGGHVNEQFF.

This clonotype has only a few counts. The CDR3 is CASSLEGGMSPQHF. CDR3 in DNA: TGCGCCAGCAGCTTGGAGGGGGGCATGAGTCCCCAGCATTTT. V and J are TRBV5-1 and TRBJ1-5; D is possibly TRBD1 (6 bases). Germline CDR1 SGHRS, CDR2 YFSETQ. This CDR3 has 14 residues. Trimming took off 0 bases at V and 10 bases at J, with 14 bases between the two ends.

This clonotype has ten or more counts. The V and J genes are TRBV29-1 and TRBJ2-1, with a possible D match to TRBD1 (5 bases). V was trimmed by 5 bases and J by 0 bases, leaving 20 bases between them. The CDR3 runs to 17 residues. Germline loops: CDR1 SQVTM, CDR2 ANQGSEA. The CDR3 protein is CSVLSDWGQSSYNEQFF. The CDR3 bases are TGCAGCGTTTTGTCCGATTGGGGCCAAAGCTCCTACAATGAGCAGTTCTTC.

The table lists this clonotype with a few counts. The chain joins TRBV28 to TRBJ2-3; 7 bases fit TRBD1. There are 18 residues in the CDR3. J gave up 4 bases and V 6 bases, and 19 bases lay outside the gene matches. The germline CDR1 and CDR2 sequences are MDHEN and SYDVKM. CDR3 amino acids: CASSLPPLGQPLADTQYF. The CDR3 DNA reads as TGTGCCAGCAGCCTACCCCCCCTGGGACAGCCTTTGGCAGATACGCAGTATTTT.

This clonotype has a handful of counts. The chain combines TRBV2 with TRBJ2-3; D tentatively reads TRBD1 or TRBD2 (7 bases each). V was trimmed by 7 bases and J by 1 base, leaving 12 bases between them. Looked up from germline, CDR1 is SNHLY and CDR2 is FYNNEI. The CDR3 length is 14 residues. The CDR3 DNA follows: TGTGCCAGCAAGCGGGACAGACGCACAGATACGCAGTATTTT. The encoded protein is CASKRDRRTDTQYF.

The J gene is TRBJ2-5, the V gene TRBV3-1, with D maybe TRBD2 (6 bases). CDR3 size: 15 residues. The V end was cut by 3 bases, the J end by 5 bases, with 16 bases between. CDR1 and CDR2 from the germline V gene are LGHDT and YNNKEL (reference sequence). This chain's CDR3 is CASSQGRRGRETQYF. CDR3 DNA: TGTGCCAGCAGCCAGGGAAGGAGGGGCAGGGAGACCCAGTACTTC.

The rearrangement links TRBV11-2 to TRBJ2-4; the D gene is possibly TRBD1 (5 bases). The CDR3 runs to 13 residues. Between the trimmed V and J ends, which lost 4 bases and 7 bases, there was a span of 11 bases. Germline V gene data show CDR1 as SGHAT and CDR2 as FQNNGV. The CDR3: CASSSPRANIQYF. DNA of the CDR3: TGTGCCAGCAGCTCCCCCAGGGCTAACATTCAGTACTTC.

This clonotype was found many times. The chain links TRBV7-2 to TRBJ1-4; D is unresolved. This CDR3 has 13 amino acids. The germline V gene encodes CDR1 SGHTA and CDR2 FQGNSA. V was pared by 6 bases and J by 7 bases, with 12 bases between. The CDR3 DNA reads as TGTGCCAGCAGAGCCCCCGGCGTTGAAAAACTGTTTTTT. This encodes CASRAPGVEKLFF.

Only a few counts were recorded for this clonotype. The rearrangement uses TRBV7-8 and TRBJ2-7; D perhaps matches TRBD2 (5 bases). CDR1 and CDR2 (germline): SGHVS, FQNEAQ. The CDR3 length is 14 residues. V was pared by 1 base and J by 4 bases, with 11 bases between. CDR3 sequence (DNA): TGTGCCAGCAGCTTAGATGGGAGACGGTACGAGCAGTACTTC. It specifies CASSLDGRRYEQYF.

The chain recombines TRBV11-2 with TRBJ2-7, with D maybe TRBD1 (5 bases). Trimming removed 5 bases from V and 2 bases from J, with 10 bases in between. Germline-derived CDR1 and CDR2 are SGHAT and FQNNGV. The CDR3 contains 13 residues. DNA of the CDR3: TGTGCCAGCAGCGCTCAACAGGCCTACGAGCAGTACTTC. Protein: CASSAQQAYEQYF.

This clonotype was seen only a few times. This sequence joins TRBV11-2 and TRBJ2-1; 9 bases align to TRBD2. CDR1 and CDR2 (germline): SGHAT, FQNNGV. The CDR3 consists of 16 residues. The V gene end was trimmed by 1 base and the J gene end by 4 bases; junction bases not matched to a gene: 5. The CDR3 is CASSLGLAEIYNEQFF. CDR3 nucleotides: TGTGCCAGCAGCTTAGGACTAGCGGAGATTTACAATGAGCAGTTCTTC.

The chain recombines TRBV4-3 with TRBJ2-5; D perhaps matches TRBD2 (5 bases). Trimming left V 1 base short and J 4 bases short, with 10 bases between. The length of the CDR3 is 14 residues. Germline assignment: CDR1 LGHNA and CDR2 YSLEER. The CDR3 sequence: CASSQGVAGETQYF. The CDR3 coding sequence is TGCGCCAGCAGCCAAGGGGTGGCGGGAGAGACCCAGTACTTC.

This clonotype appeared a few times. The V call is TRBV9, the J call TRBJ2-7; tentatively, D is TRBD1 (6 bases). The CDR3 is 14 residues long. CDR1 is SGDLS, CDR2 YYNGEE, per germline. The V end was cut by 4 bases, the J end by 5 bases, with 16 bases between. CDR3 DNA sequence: TGTGCCAGCAGCCTCGCTCCCTCAGGGGACGAGCAGTACTTC. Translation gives CASSLAPSGDEQYF. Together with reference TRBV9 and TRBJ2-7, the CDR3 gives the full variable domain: DSGVTQTPKHLITATGQRVTLRCSPRSGDLSVYWYQQSLDQGLQFLIQYYNGEERAKGNILERFSAQQFPDLHSELNLSSLELGDSALYFCASSLAPSGDEQYFGPGTRLTVT.

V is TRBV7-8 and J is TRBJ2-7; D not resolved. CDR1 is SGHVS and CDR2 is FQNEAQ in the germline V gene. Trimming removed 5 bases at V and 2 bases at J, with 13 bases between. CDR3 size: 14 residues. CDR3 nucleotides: TGTGCCAGCAGCGCCAGGCGGTATCCCTACGAGCAGTACTTC. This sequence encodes CASSARRYPYEQYF.

CDR3 in amino acids: CAISESLGDWNNQPQHF. The CDR3 DNA sequence: TGTGCCATCAGTGAGTCGTTGGGGGATTGGAACAATCAGCCCCAGCATTTT. The chain joins TRBV10-3 to TRBJ1-5, with D perhaps TRBD1 (5 bases). CDR3 size: 17 residues. Germline assignment: CDR1 ENHRY and CDR2 SYGVKD. The V end lost 0 bases, the J end lost 3 bases, and 15 bases lay between the germline ends.

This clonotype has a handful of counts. In nucleotides, the CDR3 is TGCAGCGCGAGAGGGACACCGCAAGAGACCCAGTACTTC. It yields the protein CSARGTPQETQYF. This chain links TRBV29-1 with TRBJ2-5; tentative D call: TRBD1 (6 bases). V was cut by 7 bases and J by 2 bases, with 14 bases left in between. CDR3 length: 13 amino acids. Germline loops: CDR1 SQVTM, CDR2 ANQGSEA.

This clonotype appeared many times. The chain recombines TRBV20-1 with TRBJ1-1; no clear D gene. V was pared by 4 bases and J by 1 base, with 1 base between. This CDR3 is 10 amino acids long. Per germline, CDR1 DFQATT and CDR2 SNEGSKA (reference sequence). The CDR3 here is CSAKNTEAFF. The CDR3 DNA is TGCAGTGCTAAGAACACTGAAGCTTTCTTT.

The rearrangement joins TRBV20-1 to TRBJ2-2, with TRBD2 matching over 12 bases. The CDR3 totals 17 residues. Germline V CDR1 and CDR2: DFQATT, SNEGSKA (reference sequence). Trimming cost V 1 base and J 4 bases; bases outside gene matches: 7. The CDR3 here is CSARGLAGDMSTGELFF. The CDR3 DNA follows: TGCAGTGCTAGAGGACTAGCGGGAGACATGAGCACCGGGGAGCTGTTTTTT.

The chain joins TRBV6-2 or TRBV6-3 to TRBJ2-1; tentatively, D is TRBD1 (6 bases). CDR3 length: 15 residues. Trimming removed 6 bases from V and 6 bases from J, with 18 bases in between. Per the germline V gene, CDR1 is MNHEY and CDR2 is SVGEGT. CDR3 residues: CASSYRVYLANEQFF. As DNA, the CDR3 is TGTGCCAGCAGCTACAGGGTGTACCTCGCCAATGAGCAGTTCTTC.

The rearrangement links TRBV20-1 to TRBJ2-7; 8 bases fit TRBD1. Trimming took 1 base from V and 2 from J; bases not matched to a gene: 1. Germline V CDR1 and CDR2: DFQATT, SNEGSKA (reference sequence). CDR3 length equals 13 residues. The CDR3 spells CSARGGQAYEQYF. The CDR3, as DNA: TGCAGTGCTAGAGGGGGACAGGCCTACGAGCAGTACTTC.

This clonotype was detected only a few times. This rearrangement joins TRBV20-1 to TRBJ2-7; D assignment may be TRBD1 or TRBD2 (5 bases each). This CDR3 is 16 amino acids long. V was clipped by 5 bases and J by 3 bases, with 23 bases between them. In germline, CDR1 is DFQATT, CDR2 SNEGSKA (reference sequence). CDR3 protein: CSAQVAGAAGFYEQYF. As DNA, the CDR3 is TGCAGTGCTCAGGTGGCCGGGGCAGCAGGATTCTACGAGCAGTACTTC.

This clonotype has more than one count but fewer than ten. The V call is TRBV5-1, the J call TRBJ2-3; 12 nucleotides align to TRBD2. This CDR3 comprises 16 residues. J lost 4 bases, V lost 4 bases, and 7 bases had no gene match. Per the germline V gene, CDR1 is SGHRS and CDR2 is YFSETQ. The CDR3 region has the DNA TGCGCCAGCAGCCACACTAGCGGGGGGAATTCAGATACGCAGTATTTT. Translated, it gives CASSHTSGGNSDTQYF.

The chain's CDR3 is CAGLLRGTTNTGELFF. DNA for the CDR3: TGTGCCGGCCTCCTTAGGGGAACCACGAACACCGGGGAGCTGTTTTTT. The chain employs TRBV7-9 and TRBJ2-2; possible D gene TRBD1, 5 bases. Germline V gene lookup returns CDR1 SEHNR and CDR2 FQNEAQ (reference sequence). This CDR3 is 16 amino acids long. Trimming shortened V by 11 bases and J by 0 bases, and 19 bases separated the two germline ends.

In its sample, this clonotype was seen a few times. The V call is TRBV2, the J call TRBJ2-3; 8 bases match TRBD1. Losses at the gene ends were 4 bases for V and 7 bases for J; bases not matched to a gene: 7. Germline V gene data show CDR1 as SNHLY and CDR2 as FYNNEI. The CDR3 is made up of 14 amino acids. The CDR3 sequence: CASSGAGGINTQYF. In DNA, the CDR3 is TGTGCCAGCAGTGGGGCAGGGGGCATTAATACGCAGTATTTT.